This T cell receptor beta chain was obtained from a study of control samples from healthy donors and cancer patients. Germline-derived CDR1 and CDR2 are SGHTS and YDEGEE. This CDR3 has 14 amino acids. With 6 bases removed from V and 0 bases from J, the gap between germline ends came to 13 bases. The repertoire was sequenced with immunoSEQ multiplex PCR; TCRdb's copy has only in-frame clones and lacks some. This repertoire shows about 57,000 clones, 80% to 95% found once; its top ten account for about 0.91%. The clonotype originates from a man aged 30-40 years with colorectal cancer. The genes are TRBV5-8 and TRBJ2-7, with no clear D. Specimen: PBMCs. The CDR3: CASTVDRSSYEQYV. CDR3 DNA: TGTGCCAGCACCGTGGACCGATCCTCCTACGAGCAGTACGTC.